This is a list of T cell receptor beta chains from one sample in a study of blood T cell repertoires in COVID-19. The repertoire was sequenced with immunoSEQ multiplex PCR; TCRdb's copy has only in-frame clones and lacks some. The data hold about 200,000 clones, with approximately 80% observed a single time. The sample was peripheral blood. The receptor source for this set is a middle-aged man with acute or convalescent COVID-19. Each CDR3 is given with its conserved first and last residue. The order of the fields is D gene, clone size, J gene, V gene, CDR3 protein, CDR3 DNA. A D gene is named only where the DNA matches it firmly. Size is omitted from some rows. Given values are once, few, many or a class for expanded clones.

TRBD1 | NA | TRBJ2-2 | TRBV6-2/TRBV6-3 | CASSYDRDRGNTGELFF | TGTGCCAGCAGTTACGACCGGGACAGGGGGAACACCGGGGAGCTGTTTTTT
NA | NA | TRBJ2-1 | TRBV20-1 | CSASTRTHYNEQFF | TGCAGTGCTAGTACACGGACTCACTACAATGAGCAGTTCTTC
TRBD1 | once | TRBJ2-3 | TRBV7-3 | CASSQRTTGVGTDTQYF | TGTGCCAGCAGCCAAAGAACGACAGGGGTGGGCACAGATACGCAGTATTTT
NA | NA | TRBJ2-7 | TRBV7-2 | CASSLDPSDYEQYF | TGTGCCAGCAGCTTAGACCCTAGCGACTACGAGCAGTACTTC
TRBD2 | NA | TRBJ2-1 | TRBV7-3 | CASSEGRGSYNEQFF | TGTGCCAGCAGCGAAGGGAGGGGCTCCTACAATGAGCAGTTCTTC
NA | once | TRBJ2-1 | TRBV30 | CAWTPDGISYEQFF | TGTGCCTGGACTCCGGACGGGATAAGCTATGAGCAGTTCTTC
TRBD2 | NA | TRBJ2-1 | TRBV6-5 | CASRSAGVSEQFF | TGTGCCAGCAGATCGGCGGGAGTTAGTGAGCAGTTCTTC
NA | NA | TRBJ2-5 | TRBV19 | CASGGTGGRQETQYF | TGTGCCAGTGGAGGGACAGGCGGGAGACAAGAGACCCAGTACTTC
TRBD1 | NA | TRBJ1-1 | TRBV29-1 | CSVEWAGTVNTEAFF | TGCAGCGTTGAATGGGCCGGGACAGTGAACACTGAAGCTTTCTTT
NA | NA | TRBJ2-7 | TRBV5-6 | CASSVGGGVEQYF | TGTGCCAGCAGCGTGGGAGGCGGGGTGGAGCAGTACTTC
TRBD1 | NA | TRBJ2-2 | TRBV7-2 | CASSLARTGGTGELFF | TGTGCCAGCAGCTTAGCACGGACAGGGGGCACCGGGGAGCTGTTTTTT
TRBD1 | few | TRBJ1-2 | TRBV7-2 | CASNQPNSGGSNYGYTF | TGTGCCAGCAACCAACCGAACTCAGGGGGATCGAACTATGGCTACACCTTC
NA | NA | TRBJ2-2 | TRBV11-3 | CASSLAAGELFF | TGTGCCAGCAGCTTAGCCGCCGGGGAGCTGTTTTTT
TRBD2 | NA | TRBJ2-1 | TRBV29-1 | CSVEGWRERSYNEQFF | TGCAGCGTTGAAGGCTGGCGGGAGAGGAGCTACAATGAGCAGTTCTTC
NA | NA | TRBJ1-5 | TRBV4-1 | CASSRDGNQPQHF | TGCGCCAGCAGCCGAGACGGGAATCAGCCCCAGCATTTT
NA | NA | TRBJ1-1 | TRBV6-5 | CASSRQGFVAEAFF | TGTGCCAGCAGCAGGCAGGGATTCGTGGCTGAAGCTTTCTTT
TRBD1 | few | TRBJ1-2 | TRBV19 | CASSRDRVYGYTF | TGTGCCAGTAGTAGGGACAGGGTCTATGGCTACACCTTC
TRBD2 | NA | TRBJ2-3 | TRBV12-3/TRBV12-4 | CASRASGTDTQYF | TGTGCCAGCAGGGCTAGCGGAACAGATACGCAGTATTTT
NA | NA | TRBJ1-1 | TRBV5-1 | CASSFYSSGWMNTEAFF | TGCGCCAGCAGCTTTTATTCCTCGGGATGGATGAACACTGAAGCTTTCTTT
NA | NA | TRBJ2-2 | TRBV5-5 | CASSLALIGGTGELFF | TGTGCCAGCAGCTTGGCCTTGATAGGGGGTACCGGGGAGCTGTTTTTT
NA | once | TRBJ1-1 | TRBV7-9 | CASSLATGNTEAFF | TGTGCCAGCAGCTTAGCGACAGGGAACACTGAAGCTTTCTTT
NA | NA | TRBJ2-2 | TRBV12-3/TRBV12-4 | CASSFMEAGELFF | TGTGCCAGCAGTTTTATGGAGGCCGGGGAGCTGTTTTTT
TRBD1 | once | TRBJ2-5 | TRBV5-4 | CASSQDRDPRETQYF | TGTGCCAGCTCCCAGGACAGGGACCCCAGGGAGACCCAGTACTTC
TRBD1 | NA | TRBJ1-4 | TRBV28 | CASSLGGQATNEKLFF | TGTGCCAGCAGTTTGGGGGGACAGGCAACTAATGAAAAACTGTTTTTT
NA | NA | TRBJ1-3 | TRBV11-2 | CASRLSGNTIYF | TGTGCCAGCAGACTAAGTGGAAACACCATATATTTT
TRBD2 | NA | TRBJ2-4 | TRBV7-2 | CASSLAIAGGVKNIQYF | TGTGCCAGCAGCTTAGCAATCGCGGGAGGGGTCAAAAACATTCAGTACTTC
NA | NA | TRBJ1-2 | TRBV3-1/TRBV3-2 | CASSAELSGRVGYTF | TGTGCCAGCAGCGCAGAATTATCGGGGAGGGTTGGCTACACCTTC
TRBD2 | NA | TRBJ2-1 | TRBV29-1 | CSVDTSGSGNEQFF | TGCAGCGTGGATACTAGCGGGAGTGGGAATGAGCAGTTCTTC
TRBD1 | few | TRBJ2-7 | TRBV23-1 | CASSQSGTDSYEQYF | TGCGCCAGCAGTCAATCAGGGACAGACTCCTACGAGCAGTACTTC
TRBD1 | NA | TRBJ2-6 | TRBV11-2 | CASNLRRTGGPGANVLTF | TGTGCCAGCAACCTCAGGAGGACAGGGGGGCCTGGGGCCAACGTCCTGACTTTC
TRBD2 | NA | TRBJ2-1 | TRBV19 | CASNRGSSYNEQFF | TGTGCCAGTAATCGCGGGAGCTCATACAATGAGCAGTTCTTC
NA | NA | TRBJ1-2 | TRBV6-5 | CASSLRRHYGYTF | TGTGCCAGCAGTTTGAGGAGGCACTATGGCTACACCTTC
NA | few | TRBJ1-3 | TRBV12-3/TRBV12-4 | CASSTGRNTIYF | TGTGCCAGCAGTACAGGGCGAAACACCATATATTTT
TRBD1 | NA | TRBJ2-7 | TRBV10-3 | CAISEGQGRGSYEQYF | TGTGCCATCAGTGAGGGACAGGGAAGGGGCTCCTACGAGCAGTACTTC
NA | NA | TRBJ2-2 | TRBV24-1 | CATSDGPNTGELFF | TGTGCCACCAGTGATGGCCCGAACACCGGGGAGCTGTTTTTT
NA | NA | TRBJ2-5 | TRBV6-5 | CASTRGGVQETQYF | TGTGCCAGCACCCGGGGTGGGGTTCAAGAGACCCAGTACTTC
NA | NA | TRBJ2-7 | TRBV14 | CASSPLGYEQYF | TGTGCCAGCAGCCCCCTCGGGTACGAGCAGTACTTC
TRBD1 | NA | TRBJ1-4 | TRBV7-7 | CASSQRTGSNEKLFF | TGTGCCAGCAGTCAACGGACAGGATCTAATGAAAAACTGTTTTTT
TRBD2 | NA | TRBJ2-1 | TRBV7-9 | CAIRGLAGGRNEQFF | TGTGCCATCCGAGGACTAGCGGGAGGACGGAATGAGCAGTTCTTC
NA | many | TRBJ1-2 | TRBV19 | CASSMWAGYGYTF | TGTGCCAGTAGTATGTGGGCTGGCTATGGCTACACCTTC
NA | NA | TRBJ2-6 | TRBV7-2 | CASGGTPLSGANVLTF | TGTGCCAGCGGGGGGACCCCTCTCTCTGGGGCCAACGTCCTGACTTTC
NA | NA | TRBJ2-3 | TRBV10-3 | CAISPRDRRGDLTDTQYF | TGTGCCATCAGTCCCCGGGACAGAAGGGGGGACCTCACAGATACGCAGTATTTT
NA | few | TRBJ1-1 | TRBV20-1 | CSAPLLTEAFF | TGCAGTGCTCCCCTATTGACTGAAGCTTTCTTT
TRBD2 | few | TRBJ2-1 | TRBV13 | CASSLGPYSPSGSAYEQFF | TGTGCCAGCAGCTTAGGCCCCTATTCTCCTAGCGGGAGTGCCTATGAGCAGTTCTTC
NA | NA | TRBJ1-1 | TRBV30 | CAWSVAPRLGTEAFF | TGTGCCTGGAGTGTCGCTCCTCGACTCGGGACTGAAGCTTTCTTT
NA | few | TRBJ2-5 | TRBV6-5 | CASSFGLTQYF | TGTGCCAGCAGTTTCGGACTTACCCAGTACTTC
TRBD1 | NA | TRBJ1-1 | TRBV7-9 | CASSLQGKDTEAFF | TGTGCCAGCAGCCTACAGGGGAAGGACACTGAAGCTTTCTTT
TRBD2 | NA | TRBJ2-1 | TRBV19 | CASREAGGPKNEQFF | TGTGCCAGTAGGGAAGCGGGAGGGCCGAAAAATGAGCAGTTCTTC
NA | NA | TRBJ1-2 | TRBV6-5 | CASSYLPVQGNYGYTF | TGTGCCAGCAGTTACCTCCCCGTACAGGGTAACTATGGCTACACCTTC
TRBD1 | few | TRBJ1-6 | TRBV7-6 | CASSSGTDNSPLHF | TGTGCCAGCAGCTCCGGGACAGATAATTCACCCCTCCACTTT
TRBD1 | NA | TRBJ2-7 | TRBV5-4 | CASSTGQGASYEQYF | TGTGCCAGCAGTACCGGACAGGGTGCATCCTACGAGCAGTACTTC
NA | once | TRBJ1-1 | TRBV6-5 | CASSPGLGRTEAFF | TGTGCCAGCAGTCCGGGACTTGGGCGCACTGAAGCTTTCTTT
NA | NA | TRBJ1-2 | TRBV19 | CASSMRWSQGYTF | TGTGCCAGTAGTATGCGGTGGTCCCAAGGCTACACCTTC
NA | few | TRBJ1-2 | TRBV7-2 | CASSFGQSNYGYTF | TGTGCCAGCAGCTTCGGACAGTCTAACTATGGCTACACCTTC
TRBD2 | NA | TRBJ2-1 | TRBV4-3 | CASSQDKASGTPHEQFF | TGCGCCAGCAGCCAAGATAAGGCTAGCGGGACCCCCCATGAGCAGTTCTTC
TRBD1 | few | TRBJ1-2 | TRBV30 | CACTGGRGYTF | TGTGCCTGCACAGGGGGCCGTGGCTACACCTTC
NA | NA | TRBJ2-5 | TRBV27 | CASSTGKTQYF | TGTGCCAGCAGCACGGGAAAGACCCAGTACTTC
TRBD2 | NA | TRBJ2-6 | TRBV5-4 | CASSSGGSGANVLTF | TGTGCCAGCAGTTCCGGGGGGTCTGGGGCCAACGTCCTGACTTTC